Each of the 29 T cell receptor beta chains below was sequenced from the same sample in a study of T cell repertoires in cytomegalovirus infection. TCRdb used MiXCR to reprocess the reads, holding one entry per CDR3 protein. The sample contains 150,000 to 200,000 distinct CDR3 sequences, over 15% of which appear only once. The sample comprised CD8+ T cells from PBMCs. These TCRs come from a human donor in good health (CMV status not recorded). Some clones in this sample may be carry-over from other donors' samples.

V usage is TRBV15 and J usage is TRBJ1-5; TRBD1 matches at 9 bases. Per the germline V gene, CDR1 is LNHNV and CDR2 is YYDKDF (reference sequence). J gave up 4 bases and V 5 bases, and 6 bases lay outside the gene matches. The CDR3 has 15 residues. In DNA form, the CDR3 reads TGTGCCACCAGCCGGGACAGGGCCCCAAATCAGCCCCAGCATTTT. Protein product: CATSRDRAPNQPQHF.

This chain uses TRBV7-9 with TRBJ2-7, with D possibly being TRBD1 (5 bases). V was clipped by 5 bases and J by 4 bases, with 15 bases between them. Germline V lookup: CDR1 SEHNR, CDR2 FQNEAQ (reference sequence). The CDR3 runs to 14 residues. CDR3 in amino acids: CASSHQGHLYEQYF. The CDR3, as DNA: TGTGCCAGCAGCCATCAAGGACATCTATACGAGCAGTACTTC.

This clonotype was detected only a few times. This rearrangement joins TRBV23-1 to TRBJ2-6; tentatively, D is TRBD1 or TRBD2 (5 bases each). TRBV23-1 is an ORF; its function is uncertain. V lost 7 bases and J 0 bases, leaving 22 bases between the germline ends. The CDR3 is 19 amino acids. This CDR3 is CASTTAPGRRTSGANVLTF. The CDR3 DNA follows: TGCGCCAGCACCACGGCACCGGGACGCAGGACCTCTGGGGCCAACGTCCTGACTTTC.

This clonotype was picked up many times. CDR3 residues: CASSDPRYTEAFF. CDR3 in DNA: TGTGCCAGCAGCGACCCCCGCTACACTGAAGCTTTCTTT. The rearrangement uses TRBV4-2 and TRBJ1-1; no reliable D call. Germline V gene lookup returns CDR1 LGHNA and CDR2 YNFKEQ. CDR3 length: 13 residues. The ends were cut back, 5 bases at V and 3 bases at J, with 10 bases in the middle.

J is TRBJ2-1 and V is TRBV12-3 or TRBV12-4; 14 bases map to TRBD2. V was pared by 5 bases and J by 9 bases, with 6 bases of the junction left unmatched. The CDR3 loop spans 15 amino acids. The CDR3 coding sequence is TGTGCCAGCAGTATCGGGACTAGCGGGGGCATTGAGCAGTTCTTC. Translation gives CASSIGTSGGIEQFF.

This clonotype has a count of ten or more. CDR3 in amino acids: CASSLSTEAFF. CDR3 coding DNA: TGTGCCAGCAGCTTGAGCACTGAAGCTTTCTTT. The chain links TRBV7-2 to TRBJ1-1; D ambiguous. The V gene lost 3 bases and the J gene lost 4 bases, with 3 bases spanning the gap. The CDR3 sequence is 11 residues long. Germline V gives CDR1 SGHTA, CDR2 FQGNSA. Full variable domain (missing parts from reference TRBV7-2 and TRBJ1-1): GAGVSQSPSNKVTEKGKDVELRCDPISGHTALYWYRQSLGQGLEFLIYFQGNSAPDKSGLPSDRFSAERTGGSVSTLTIQRTQQEDSAVYLCASSLSTEAFFGQGTRLTVV.

V and J are TRBV7-7 and TRBJ2-1; 8 nucleotides align to TRBD2. The CDR3 extends over 17 amino acids. Germline values: CDR1 SSHAT, CDR2 FNYEAQ (reference sequence). J was trimmed by 0 bases and V by 5 bases; bases with no gene match: 9. Here the CDR3 reads CASSAYFSGSSYNEQFF. DNA of the CDR3: TGTGCCAGCAGCGCCTACTTCAGCGGGAGCTCCTACAATGAGCAGTTCTTC.

This clonotype has at least ten counts. The chain combines TRBV28 with TRBJ2-5; tentatively, D is TRBD1 or TRBD2 (5 bases each). Per germline, CDR1 MDHEN and CDR2 SYDVKM. There are 13 residues in the CDR3. The ends were cut back, 5 bases at V and 2 bases at J, with 9 bases in the middle. Written as DNA, the CDR3 is TGTGCCAGCAGTCGAGGGGTACAAGAGACCCAGTACTTC. It specifies CASSRGVQETQYF.

This clonotype was seen repeatedly, ten times or more. The chain carries TRBV7-2 and TRBJ2-7; 7 nucleotides line up with TRBD1. V lost 1 base and J lost 4; bases outside the gene matches: 4. Germline V lookup: CDR1 SGHTA, CDR2 FQGNSA. This CDR3 is 14 amino acids long. For the CDR3, the DNA is TGTGCCAGCAGCTTAGAGCAGGGGGATTACGAGCAGTACTTC. It yields the protein CASSLEQGDYEQYF. The entire variable domain, with the rest obtained from reference TRBV7-2 and TRBJ2-7, is as follows: GAGVSQSPSNKVTEKGKDVELRCDPISGHTALYWYRQSLGQGLEFLIYFQGNSAPDKSGLPSDRFSAERTGGSVSTLTIQRTQQEDSAVYLCASSLEQGDYEQYFGPGTRLTVT.

The chain combines TRBV7-8 with TRBJ1-4; no firm D call. V was clipped by 5 bases and J by 7 bases, with 14 bases between them. This CDR3 contains 14 residues. Germline V lookup: CDR1 SGHVS, CDR2 FQNEAQ. The CDR3 is CASSLEWVGEKLFF. The CDR3 DNA sequence: TGTGCCAGCAGCCTAGAATGGGTTGGTGAAAAACTGTTTTTT.

V usage is TRBV28 and J usage is TRBJ2-1; 8 nucleotides match TRBD2. Germline CDR1 and CDR2: MDHEN and SYDVKM. Trimming took 7 bases from V and 4 from J; bases not matched to a gene: 9. This CDR3 has 15 residues. The CDR3 reads CASTDTSGYYNEQFF. The CDR3 DNA sequence: TGTGCCAGCACCGATACTAGCGGTTATTACAATGAGCAGTTCTTC.

The chain carries TRBV28 and TRBJ2-1, with 8 bases lining up with TRBD1. Germline loops: CDR1 MDHEN, CDR2 SYDVKM. V lost 3 bases, J lost 5 bases, and 0 bases stayed unmatched. The CDR3 runs to 13 residues. This CDR3 is CASSFRGHNEQFF. The CDR3 nucleotides read TGTGCCAGCAGTTTCAGGGGGCACAATGAGCAGTTCTTC.

This rearrangement joins TRBV19 to TRBJ2-1, with TRBD2 as a possible D gene (5 bases). This CDR3 is 13 amino acids long. Germline assignment: CDR1 LNHDA and CDR2 SQIVND (reference sequence). V lost 3 bases to trimming and J lost 4 bases, with 7 bases between them. CDR3 residues: CASSIAGYNEQFF. CDR3 coding DNA: TGTGCCAGTAGTATCGCGGGTTACAATGAGCAGTTCTTC.

The chain links TRBV28 to TRBJ2-3; no clear D gene. Looked up from germline, CDR1 is MDHEN and CDR2 is SYDVKM. V was clipped by 1 base and J by 3 bases, with 8 bases between them. The CDR3 totals 14 residues. DNA for the CDR3: TGTGCCAGCAGTTTATCCTCTGAGACAGATACGCAGTATTTT. It is translated as CASSLSSETDTQYF.

This clonotype was found many times. The chain recombines TRBV7-8 with TRBJ2-7; no clear D. V gave up 5 bases and J gave up 1 base, with 9 bases separating them. Germline values: CDR1 SGHVS, CDR2 FQNEAQ. The CDR3 contains 13 residues. CDR3: CASSPVGSYEQYF. The CDR3 DNA reads as TGTGCCAGCAGCCCCGTCGGATCCTACGAGCAGTACTTC.

This clonotype was recorded only once. The CDR3 DNA sequence: TGTGCCAGCAGCTTGGGGGGGAGGGTATCCTACGAGCAGTACTTC. It encodes CASSLGGRVSYEQYF. The chain uses TRBV5-4 and TRBJ2-7; 7 positions agree with TRBD2. V gave up 0 bases and J gave up 1 base; unmatched junction bases: 4. Per germline, CDR1 SGHNT and CDR2 YYREEE (reference sequence). The CDR3 consists of 15 residues.

This sequence joins TRBV6-6 and TRBJ2-1; 7 positions match TRBD1. This CDR3 is 13 amino acids long. CDR1 and CDR2 from the germline V gene are MNHNY and SVGAGI (reference sequence). The J segment lost 10 bases and the V segment lost 5 bases, leaving 8 bases of the junction unmatched. The CDR3 protein is CASSDIGGREQFF. DNA for the CDR3: TGTGCCAGCAGTGACATAGGGGGCCGGGAGCAGTTCTTC.

This chain connects TRBV7-8 to TRBJ2-6; D gene uncertain. This CDR3 contains 18 residues. Germline V gene sequence: CDR1 SGHVS, CDR2 FQNEAQ. V gave up 2 bases and J gave up 1 base, with 15 bases separating them. CDR3 bases: TGTGCCAGCAGCTTAACGGCAGGCGGTGGGTCTGGGGCCAACGTCCTGACTTTC. Amino acid sequence: CASSLTAGGGSGANVLTF.

This clonotype was seen repeatedly, ten times or more. In DNA form, the CDR3 reads TGTGCCAGCAGTTTGGAGGGGGTCACTGAAGCTTTCTTT. Encoded protein: CASSLEGVTEAFF. V is TRBV6-2 or TRBV6-3 and J is TRBJ1-1; D is perhaps TRBD1 (6 bases). The CDR3 contains 13 residues. Germline assignment: CDR1 MNHEY and CDR2 SVGEGT. V was shortened by 4 bases and J by 4 bases, with 10 bases between the two germline ends.

The sample holds a few counts of this clonotype. The rearrangement uses TRBV6-2 or TRBV6-3 and TRBJ2-5; D is possibly TRBD2 (5 bases). V gave up 5 bases and J gave up 7 bases, with 14 bases separating them. Germline CDR1 MNHEY, CDR2 SVGEGT. CDR3 length: 13 amino acids. In DNA, the CDR3 is TGTGCCAGCAGTCTGGACTCAACTGGGACCCAGTACTTC. Protein sequence: CASSLDSTGTQYF.

J is TRBJ2-5 and V is TRBV6-2 or TRBV6-3; D perhaps matches TRBD1 (6 bases). V gave up 0 bases and J gave up 0 bases, with 23 bases separating them. This CDR3 has 20 amino acids. Germline loops: CDR1 MNHEY, CDR2 SVGEGT. CDR3 bases: TGTGCCAGCAGTTACTCCCGGTCCGGGACAATCAAATCGTACCAAGAGACCCAGTACTTC. The encoded protein is CASSYSRSGTIKSYQETQYF.

The chain joins TRBV28 to TRBJ1-5; no clear D. The V and J ends lost 6 bases and 4 bases respectively, with 10 bases between them. The CDR3 runs to 13 residues. Germline CDR1 and CDR2: MDHEN and SYDVKM. The CDR3 spells CASRERDNQPQHF. The CDR3 DNA follows: TGTGCCAGCAGGGAGAGGGATAATCAGCCCCAGCATTTT.

This clonotype was found a few times. CDR3 sequence: CATDRDRGTEAFF. The CDR3 coding sequence is TGTGCCACCGACCGAGACAGGGGGACTGAAGCTTTCTTT. The chain has TRBV7-2 and TRBJ1-1; TRBD1 matches 9 bases. Germline trimming cut 10 bases from V and 5 bases from J; bases unmatched to any gene: 8. The CDR3 is 13 residues long. Germline assignment: CDR1 SGHTA and CDR2 FQGNSA.

This clonotype came up a few times. CDR3: CASRPGTGGYEQYF. In DNA form, the CDR3 reads TGTGCCAGTAGGCCCGGGACAGGGGGCTACGAGCAGTACTTC. The genes are TRBV19 and TRBJ2-7; 11 bases line up with TRBD1. CDR1 and CDR2 (germline): LNHDA, SQIVND (reference sequence). CDR3 size: 14 residues. Trimming at V came to 6 bases and at J to 3 bases, leaving 4 bases not matched to a gene.

The CDR3 is CASSSPRTTHNEQFF. The CDR3 coding sequence is TGTGCCAGCAGTTCCCCCAGGACTACCCACAATGAGCAGTTCTTC. The V call is TRBV28, the J call TRBJ2-1, with D possibly being TRBD2 (6 bases). The V gene lost 4 bases and the J gene lost 5 bases, with 15 bases spanning the gap. Germline lookup yields CDR1 MDHEN and CDR2 SYDVKM. The CDR3 spans 15 residues.

A few counts support this clonotype. This CDR3 is CATSVNSGRFYRDEQFF. The CDR3 DNA is TGTGCCACCAGTGTAAATAGCGGGAGGTTTTATAGAGATGAGCAGTTCTTC. The V and J genes are TRBV24-1 and TRBJ2-1; TRBD2 matches at 10 bases. V lost 5 bases, J lost 8 bases, and 14 bases stayed unmatched. Germline V gene data show CDR1 as KGHDR and CDR2 as SFDVKD. The CDR3 has 17 residues.

The chain combines TRBV11-2 with TRBJ2-5, with 8 bases lining up with TRBD1. This CDR3 region has 14 residues. Germline CDR1 and CDR2: SGHAT and FQNNGV. The junction had 11 bases not matched to a gene; V was cut back by 10 bases and J by 4 bases. CDR3 region: CAINADRGRETQYF. The CDR3 region has the DNA TGTGCCATCAACGCTGACAGGGGTAGAGAGACCCAGTACTTC. Looking up the rest from reference TRBV11-2 and TRBJ2-5 gives the full variable domain: EAGVAQSPRYKIIEKRQSVAFWCNPISGHATLYWYQQILGQGPKLLIQFQNNGVVDDSQLPKDRFSAERLKGVDSTLKIQPAKLEDSAVYLCAINADRGRETQYFGPGTRLLVL.

This chain uses TRBV28 with TRBJ2-7, with a tentative D call TRBD2 (5 bases). Germline loops: CDR1 MDHEN, CDR2 SYDVKM. Trimming stripped 4 bases from V and 0 bases from J, with 13 bases between. This CDR3 comprises 15 residues. Here the CDR3 reads CASSSPRVSSYEQYF. CDR3 DNA sequence: TGTGCCAGCAGTTCACCGAGGGTTAGCTCCTACGAGCAGTACTTC.

This clonotype was seen only a few times. The rearrangement uses TRBV6-5 and TRBJ2-1, with 10 bases fitting TRBD2. The CDR3 spans 13 residues. The V gene end was trimmed by 5 bases and the J gene end by 10 bases; junction bases not matched to a gene: 5. Germline loops: CDR1 MNHEY, CDR2 SVGAGI. CDR3 sequence (DNA): TGTGCCAGCAGTCCCCCACTAGCGGGGGAGCAGTTCTTC. This gives the protein CASSPPLAGEQFF.